The TCR beta chain under discussion was sequenced for a study of blood T cell repertoires in COVID-19. Study-level information: The United States, Italy and Spain supplied acute and convalescent COVID-19 samples. Nucleic acid was either cDNA or gDNA, and it came from T cells, B-cell-depleted T cells, or PBMCs.

With 2 bases removed from V and 4 bases from J, the gap between germline ends came to 9 bases. Germline-derived CDR1 and CDR2 are SGHRS and YFSETQ. The CDR3 has 13 amino acids. Authors' methods: The authors estimated nucleated cell counts from reference gene primer amplification. Only in-frame clones appear in the TCRdb table, and some are missing; sequencing was by immunoSEQ multiplex PCR. From that table come the V and J calls and clone size; the DNA was used to work out D and trimming. Of 65,000 to 90,000 clones in the sample, 88% were seen once. This TCR was recovered from a human donor in a cohort sampled during active COVID-19. The sample comprised peripheral blood. The V gene is TRBV5-1, the J gene TRBJ2-5, with TRBD1 as a possible D gene (6 bases). CDR3 coding DNA: TGCGCCAGCAGCTTAGACAGGCCAGAGACCCAGTACTTC. As protein: CASSLDRPETQYF. Variable domain in full (rest from reference TRBV5-1 and TRBJ2-5): KAGVTQTPRYLIKTRGQQVTLSCSPISGHRSVSWYQQTPGQGLQFLFEYFSETQRNKGNFPGRFSGRQFSNSRSEMNVSTLELGDSALYLCASSLDRPETQYFGPGTRLLVL.